Sequencing of this TCR beta chain was carried out in a study of technical replicates of blood from several donors. Germline values: CDR1 SGHRS, CDR2 YFSETQ. V lost 2 bases and J lost 0, with 17 bases in between. The CDR3 length is 17 residues. In its sample, this clone was seen once. Data came from immunoSEQ multiplex PCR; TCRdb stores just in-frame clones and leaves some out. The sample records under 85,000 clones, about 92% being singletons. This receptor was obtained from a human donor in good health. The chain links TRBV5-1 to TRBJ2-5; possibly TRBD2 for D (6 bases). The sequencing sample was made of T cells isolated from PBMCs. CDR3 sequence reads: CASSFLRLVGDQETQYF. CDR3 coding DNA: TGCGCCAGCAGCTTCCTCAGACTAGTCGGCGACCAAGAGACCCAGTACTTC.